Listed below are T cell receptor beta chains from one sample, sequenced in a study of T cell responses to AZD1222 COVID-19 vaccine. Libraries were prepared by immunoSEQ multiplex PCR; TCRdb keeps only in-frame clonotypes and omits some of them. The sample records around 150,000 clones, 80% to 95% being singletons. The sample was peripheral blood, taken 28 days after the second AZD1222 dose. Receptor source: an adult who received the AZD1222 COVID-19 vaccine. CDR3s include the opening cysteine and the closing phenylalanine or tryptophan. D genes are given only for firm matches. Part of the rows lack a size; the others show once, few, many or a class for expanded clones.

V	D	J	size	DNA	CDR3
TRBV7-2	TRBD2	TRBJ2-3	.	TGTGCCAGCAGTAAGCGGGGGGGCCAAACAGATACGCAGTATTTT	CASSKRGGQTDTQYF
TRBV6-5	.	TRBJ1-2	.	TGTGCCAGCAGTCCCATATGGGGTGATGGCTACACCTTC	CASSPIWGDGYTF
TRBV7-2	.	TRBJ1-3	.	TGTGCCAGCAGCCTCCTAGGGGTGTCTAGAAACACCATATATTTT	CASSLLGVSRNTIYF
TRBV5-8	.	TRBJ1-5	.	TGTGCCAGTCGCCGACGTGTTAATAGCAATCAGCCCCAGCATTTT	CASRRRVNSNQPQHF
TRBV15	.	TRBJ1-1	.	TGTGCCACCAGCTTTCGCCCCGGGGGGAACACTGAAGCTTTCTTT	CATSFRPGGNTEAFF
TRBV7-2	.	TRBJ1-2	.	TGTGCCAGCAGCTTGATGAATCGGCGCTATGGCTACACCTTC	CASSLMNRRYGYTF
TRBV5-1	.	TRBJ2-3	once	TGCGCCAGCAGCACCCCCCCGTGGGGGGACGGGAGCTCAGATACGCAGTATTTT	CASSTPPWGDGSSDTQYF
TRBV9	.	TRBJ1-2	.	TGTGCCAGCAGCGCGACGGACTATGGCTACACCTTC	CASSATDYGYTF
TRBV4-3	.	TRBJ1-2	.	TGCGCCAGCAGCATATGGGCTAACTATGGCTACACCTTC	CASSIWANYGYTF
TRBV11-3	.	TRBJ1-1	.	TGTGCCAGCAGCTTAGACGGAGGGGACACTGAAGCTTTCTTT	CASSLDGGDTEAFF
TRBV4-2	TRBD1	TRBJ1-1	once	TGTGCCAGCAGCCAAGACCACCGACAGGGCTTTACAGCTTTCTTT	CASSQDHRQGFTAFF
TRBV15	TRBD1	TRBJ1-6	.	TGTGCCACCAGCAGTGAACGGGACAGCAATTCACCCCTCCACTTT	CATSSERDSNSPLHF
TRBV4-2	.	TRBJ2-1	.	TGTGCCAGCAGCCTAGATCTAGCCGGCGAGCAGTTCTTC	CASSLDLAGEQFF
TRBV19	.	TRBJ2-7	.	TGTGCCAGTAGTTCCAGAGCTGGGCTTTTCCAAATCTACGAGCAGTACTTC	CASSSRAGLFQIYEQYF
TRBV3-1/TRBV3-2	.	TRBJ2-2	.	TGTGCCAGCAGCGACCGGGGGTGGGCGTCCACCGGGGAGCTGTTTTTT	CASSDRGWASTGELFF
TRBV19	.	TRBJ2-7	.	TGTGCCAGTAGTATAAAGGGGGGCTACGAGCAGTACTTC	CASSIKGGYEQYF
TRBV7-9	.	TRBJ2-1	.	TGTGCCAGCAGCTCATCCACCCGGGACGGCCGAAGCTCCTACAATGAGCAGTTCTTC	CASSSSTRDGRSSYNEQFF
TRBV3-1/TRBV3-2	.	TRBJ1-3	few	TGTGCCAGCAGCCAGCGGGGCGGAAACACCATATATTTT	CASSQRGGNTIYF